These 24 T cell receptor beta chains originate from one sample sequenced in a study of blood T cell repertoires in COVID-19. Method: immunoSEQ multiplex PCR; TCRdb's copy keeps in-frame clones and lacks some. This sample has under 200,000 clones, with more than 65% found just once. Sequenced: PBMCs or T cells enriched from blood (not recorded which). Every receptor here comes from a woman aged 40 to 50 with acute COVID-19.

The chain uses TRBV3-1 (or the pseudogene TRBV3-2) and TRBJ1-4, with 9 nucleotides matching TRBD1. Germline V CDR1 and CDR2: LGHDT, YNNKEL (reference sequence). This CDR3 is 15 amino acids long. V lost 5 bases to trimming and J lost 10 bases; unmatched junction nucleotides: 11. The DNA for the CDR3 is TGTGCCAGCAGCTACGGGGGACAGGGAGGCGGAAAACTGTTTTTT. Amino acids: CASSYGGQGGGKLFF.

The CDR3 reads CASSSTGFGNTIYF. Here the CDR3 DNA reads TGCGCCAGCAGCTCCACAGGGTTCGGAAACACCATATATTTT. The chain uses TRBV5-1 and TRBJ1-3; TRBD1 might be the D (6 bases). V dropped 3 bases and J dropped 4 bases, with 11 bases sitting between them. Germline assignment: CDR1 SGHRS and CDR2 YFSETQ. This CDR3 contains 14 residues.

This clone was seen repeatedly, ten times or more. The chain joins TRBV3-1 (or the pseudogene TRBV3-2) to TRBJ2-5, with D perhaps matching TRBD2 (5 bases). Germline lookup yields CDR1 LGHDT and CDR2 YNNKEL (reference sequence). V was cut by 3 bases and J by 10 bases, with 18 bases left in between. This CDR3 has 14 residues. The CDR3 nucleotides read TGTGCCAGCAGCCAGGCAGCGGCCCACGGAATCCAGTACTTC. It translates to CASSQAAAHGIQYF.

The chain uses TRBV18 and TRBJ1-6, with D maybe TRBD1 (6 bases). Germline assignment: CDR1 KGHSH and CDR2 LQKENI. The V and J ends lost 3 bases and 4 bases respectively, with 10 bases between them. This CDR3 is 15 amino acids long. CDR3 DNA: TGTGCCAGCTCACCGGGACAAGTTTATAATTCACCCCTCCACTTT. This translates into CASSPGQVYNSPLHF.

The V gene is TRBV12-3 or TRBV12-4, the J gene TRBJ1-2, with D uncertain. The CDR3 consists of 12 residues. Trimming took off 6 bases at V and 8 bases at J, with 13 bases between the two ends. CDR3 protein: CASSPAIGGYTF. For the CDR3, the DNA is TGTGCCAGCAGCCCAGCAATCGGGGGCTACACCTTC.

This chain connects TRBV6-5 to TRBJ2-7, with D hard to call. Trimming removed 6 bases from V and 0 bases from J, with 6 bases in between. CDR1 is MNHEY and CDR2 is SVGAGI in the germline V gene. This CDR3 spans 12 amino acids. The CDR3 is CASRTRSYEQYF. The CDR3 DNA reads TGTGCCAGCAGAACGCGCTCCTACGAGCAGTACTTC.

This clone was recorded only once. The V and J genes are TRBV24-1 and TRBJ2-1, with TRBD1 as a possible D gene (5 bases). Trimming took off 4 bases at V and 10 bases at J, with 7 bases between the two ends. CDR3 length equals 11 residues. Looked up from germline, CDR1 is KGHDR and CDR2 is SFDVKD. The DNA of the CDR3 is TGTGCCACCAGTGAGCAGGGAGAGCAGTTCTTC. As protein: CATSEQGEQFF.

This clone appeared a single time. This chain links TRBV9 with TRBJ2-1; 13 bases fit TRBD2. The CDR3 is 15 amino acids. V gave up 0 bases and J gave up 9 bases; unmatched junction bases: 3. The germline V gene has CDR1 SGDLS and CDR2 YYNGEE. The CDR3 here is CASSVGGLAGAEQFF. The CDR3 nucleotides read TGTGCCAGCAGCGTAGGCGGACTAGCGGGAGCTGAGCAGTTCTTC.

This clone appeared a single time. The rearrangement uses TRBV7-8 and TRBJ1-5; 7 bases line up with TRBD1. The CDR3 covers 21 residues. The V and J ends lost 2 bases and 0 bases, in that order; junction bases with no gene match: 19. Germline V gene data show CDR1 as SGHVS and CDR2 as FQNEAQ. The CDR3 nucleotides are TGTGCCAGCAGCTTATTCGCTGGCCTGACAGGGAAGGGGGTTAGCAATCAGCCCCAGCATTTT. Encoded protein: CASSLFAGLTGKGVSNQPQHF.

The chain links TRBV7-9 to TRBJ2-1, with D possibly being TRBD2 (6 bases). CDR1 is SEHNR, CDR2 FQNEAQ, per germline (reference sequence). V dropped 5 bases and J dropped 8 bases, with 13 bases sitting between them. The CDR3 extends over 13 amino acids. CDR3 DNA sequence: TGTGCCAGCAGCCCCATAGCGGCGTATGAGCAGTTCTTC. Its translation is CASSPIAAYEQFF.

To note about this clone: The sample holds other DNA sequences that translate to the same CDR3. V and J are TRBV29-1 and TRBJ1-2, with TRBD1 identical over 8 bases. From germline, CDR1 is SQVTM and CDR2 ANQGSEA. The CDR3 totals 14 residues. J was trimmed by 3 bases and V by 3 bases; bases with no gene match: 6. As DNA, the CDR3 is TGCAGCGTTGAGGGCAGGGGGCAGGACTATGGCTACACCTTC. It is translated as CSVEGRGQDYGYTF.

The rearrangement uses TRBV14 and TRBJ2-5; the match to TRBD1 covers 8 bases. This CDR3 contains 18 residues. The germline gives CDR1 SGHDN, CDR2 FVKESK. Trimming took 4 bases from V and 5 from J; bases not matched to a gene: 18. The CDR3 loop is CASSLTSYGTGPKETQYF. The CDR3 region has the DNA TGTGCCAGCAGCCTAACAAGTTACGGGACAGGACCTAAGGAGACCCAGTACTTC.

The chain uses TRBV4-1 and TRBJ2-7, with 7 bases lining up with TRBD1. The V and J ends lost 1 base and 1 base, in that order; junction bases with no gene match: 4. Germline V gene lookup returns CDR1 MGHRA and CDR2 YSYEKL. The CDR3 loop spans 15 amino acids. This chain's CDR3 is CASSQAATGSYEQYF. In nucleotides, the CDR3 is TGCGCCAGCAGCCAAGCCGCGACAGGGTCCTACGAGCAGTACTTC.

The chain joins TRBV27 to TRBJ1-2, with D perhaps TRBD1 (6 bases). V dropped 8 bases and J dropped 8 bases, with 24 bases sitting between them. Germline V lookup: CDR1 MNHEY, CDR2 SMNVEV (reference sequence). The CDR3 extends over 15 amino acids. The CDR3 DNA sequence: TGTGCCAGCCGACGGCTTATTTACAGGGAGGGGGGCTACACCTTC. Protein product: CASRRLIYREGGYTF.

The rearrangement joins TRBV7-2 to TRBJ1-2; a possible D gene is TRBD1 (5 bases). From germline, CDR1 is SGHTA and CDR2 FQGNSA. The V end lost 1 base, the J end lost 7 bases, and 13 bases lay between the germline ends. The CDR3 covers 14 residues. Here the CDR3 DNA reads TGTGCCAGCAGCTTAGGGATTAGGGGTAGTGGCTACACCTTC. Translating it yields CASSLGIRGSGYTF.

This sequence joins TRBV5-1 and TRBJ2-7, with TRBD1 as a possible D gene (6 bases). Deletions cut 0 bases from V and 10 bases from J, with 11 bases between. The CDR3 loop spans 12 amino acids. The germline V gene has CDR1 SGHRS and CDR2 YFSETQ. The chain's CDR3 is CASSLEQGSQYF. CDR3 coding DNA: TGCGCCAGCAGCTTGGAACAGGGTTCACAGTACTTC. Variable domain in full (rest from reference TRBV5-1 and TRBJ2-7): KAGVTQTPRYLIKTRGQQVTLSCSPISGHRSVSWYQQTPGQGLQFLFEYFSETQRNKGNFPGRFSGRQFSNSRSEMNVSTLELGDSALYLCASSLEQGSQYFGPGTRLTVT.

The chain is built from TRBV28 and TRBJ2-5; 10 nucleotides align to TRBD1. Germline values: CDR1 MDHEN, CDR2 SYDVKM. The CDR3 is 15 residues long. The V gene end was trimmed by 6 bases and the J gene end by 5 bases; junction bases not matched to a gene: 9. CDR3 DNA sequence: TGTGCCAGCAGACCTTGGACAGGGGGGCTGGAGACCCAGTACTTC. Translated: CASRPWTGGLETQYF.

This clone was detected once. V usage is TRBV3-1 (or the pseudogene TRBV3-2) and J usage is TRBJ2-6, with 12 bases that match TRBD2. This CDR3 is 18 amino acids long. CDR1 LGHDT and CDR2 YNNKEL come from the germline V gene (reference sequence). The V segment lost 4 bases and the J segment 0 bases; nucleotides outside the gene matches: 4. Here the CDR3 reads CASSLRTSGASGANVLTF. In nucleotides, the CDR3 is TGTGCCAGCAGCCTACGGACTAGCGGGGCCTCTGGGGCCAACGTCCTGACTTTC.

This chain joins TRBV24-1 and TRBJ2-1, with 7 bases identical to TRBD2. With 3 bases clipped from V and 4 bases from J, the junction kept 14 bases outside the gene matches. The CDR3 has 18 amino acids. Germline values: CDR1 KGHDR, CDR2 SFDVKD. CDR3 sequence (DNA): TGTGCCACCAGTGATCCTACCAGAGGGGAGGGAGGGTACAATGAGCAGTTCTTC. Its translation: CATSDPTRGEGGYNEQFF.

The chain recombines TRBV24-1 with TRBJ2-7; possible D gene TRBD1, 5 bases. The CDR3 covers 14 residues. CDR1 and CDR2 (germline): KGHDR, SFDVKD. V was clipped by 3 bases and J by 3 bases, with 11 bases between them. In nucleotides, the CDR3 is TGTGCCACCAGTGATAGCGCAGGGTACTACGAGCAGTACGTC. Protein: CATSDSAGYYEQYV.

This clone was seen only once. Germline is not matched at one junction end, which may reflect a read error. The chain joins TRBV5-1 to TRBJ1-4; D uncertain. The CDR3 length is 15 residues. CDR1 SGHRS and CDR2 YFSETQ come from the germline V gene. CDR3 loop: CASSLGGPGNEKLFF. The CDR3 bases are TGCGCCAGCAGTTTGGGAGGGCCTGGGAATGAAAAACTGTTTTTT.

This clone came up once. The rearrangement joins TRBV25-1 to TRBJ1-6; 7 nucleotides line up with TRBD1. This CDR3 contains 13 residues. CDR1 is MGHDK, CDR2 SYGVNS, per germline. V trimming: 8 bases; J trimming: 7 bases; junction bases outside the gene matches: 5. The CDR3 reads CASGDSGNSPLHF. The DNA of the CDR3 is TGTGCCAGCGGGGACAGTGGGAATTCACCCCTCCACTTT.

The CDR3 reads CASSLGSGGAYNEQFF. CDR3 nucleotide sequence: TGTGCCAGCAGCTTAGGGTCGGGAGGCGCCTACAATGAGCAGTTCTTC. The V call is TRBV11-2, the J call TRBJ2-1; 7 positions agree with TRBD2. CDR3 length: 16 amino acids. V was clipped by 1 base and J by 2 bases; unmatched bases: 5. Germline V gene sequence: CDR1 SGHAT, CDR2 FQNNGV.

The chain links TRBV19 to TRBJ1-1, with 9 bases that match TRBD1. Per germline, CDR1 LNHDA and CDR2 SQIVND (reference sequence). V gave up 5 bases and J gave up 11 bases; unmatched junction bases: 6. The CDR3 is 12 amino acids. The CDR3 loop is CASSPDRGRAFF. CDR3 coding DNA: TGTGCCAGTAGTCCGGACAGGGGACGGGCTTTCTTT.